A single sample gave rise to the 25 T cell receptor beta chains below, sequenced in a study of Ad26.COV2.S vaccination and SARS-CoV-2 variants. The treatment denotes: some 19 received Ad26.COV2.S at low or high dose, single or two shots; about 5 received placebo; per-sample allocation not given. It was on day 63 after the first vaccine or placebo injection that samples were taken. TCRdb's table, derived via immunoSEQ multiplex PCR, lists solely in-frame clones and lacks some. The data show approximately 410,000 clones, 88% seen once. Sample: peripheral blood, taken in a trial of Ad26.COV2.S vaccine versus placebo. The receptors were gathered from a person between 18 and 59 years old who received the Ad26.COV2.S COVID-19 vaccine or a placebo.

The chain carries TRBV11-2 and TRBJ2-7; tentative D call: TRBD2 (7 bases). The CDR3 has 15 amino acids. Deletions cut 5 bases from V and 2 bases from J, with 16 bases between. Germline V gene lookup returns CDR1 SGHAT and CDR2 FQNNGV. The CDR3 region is CASSPSGGRTYEQYF. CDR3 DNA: TGTGCCAGCAGCCCCTCGGGGGGCAGGACCTACGAGCAGTACTTC.

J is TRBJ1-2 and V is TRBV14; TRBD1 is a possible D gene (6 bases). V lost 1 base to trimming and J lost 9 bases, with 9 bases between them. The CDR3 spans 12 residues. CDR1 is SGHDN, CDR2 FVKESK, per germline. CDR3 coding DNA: TGTGCCAGCAGCCAAGGCGGGGGCCGCTACACCTTC. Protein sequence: CASSQGGGRYTF.

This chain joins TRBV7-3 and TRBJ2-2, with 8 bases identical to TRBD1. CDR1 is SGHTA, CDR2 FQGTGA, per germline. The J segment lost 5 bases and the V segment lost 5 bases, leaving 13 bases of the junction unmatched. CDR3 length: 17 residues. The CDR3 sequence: CASSPGLRGRGTGELFF. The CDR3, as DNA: TGTGCCAGCAGCCCAGGCCTCAGGGGGCGCGGGACCGGGGAGCTGTTTTTT.

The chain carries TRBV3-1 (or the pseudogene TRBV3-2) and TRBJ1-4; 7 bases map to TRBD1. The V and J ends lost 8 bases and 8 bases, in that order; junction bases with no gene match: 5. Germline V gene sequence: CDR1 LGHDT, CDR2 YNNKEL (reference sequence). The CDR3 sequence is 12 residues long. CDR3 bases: TGTGCCAGCGACAGGGTACGGGAAAAACTGTTTTTT. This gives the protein CASDRVREKLFF.

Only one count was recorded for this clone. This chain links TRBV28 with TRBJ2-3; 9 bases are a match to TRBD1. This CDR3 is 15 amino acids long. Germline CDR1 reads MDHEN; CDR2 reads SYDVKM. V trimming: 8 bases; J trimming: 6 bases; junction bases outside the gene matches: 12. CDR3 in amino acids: CASLKDRGLRDTQYF. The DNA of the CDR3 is TGTGCCAGCCTCAAGGACAGGGGCCTCCGGGATACGCAGTATTTT.

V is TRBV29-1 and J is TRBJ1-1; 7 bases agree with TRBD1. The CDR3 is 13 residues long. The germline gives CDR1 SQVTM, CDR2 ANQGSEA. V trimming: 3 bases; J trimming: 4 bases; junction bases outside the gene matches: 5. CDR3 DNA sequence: TGCAGCGTTGACGCAGGGGGTGTCACTGAAGCTTTCTTT. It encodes CSVDAGGVTEAFF.

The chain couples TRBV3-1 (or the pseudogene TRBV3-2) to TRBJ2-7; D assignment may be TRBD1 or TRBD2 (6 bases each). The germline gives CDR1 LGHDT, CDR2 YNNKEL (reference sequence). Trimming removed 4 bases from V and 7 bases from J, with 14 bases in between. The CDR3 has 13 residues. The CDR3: CASSPGAGREQYF. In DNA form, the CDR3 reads TGTGCCAGCAGCCCGGGGGCGGGGAGGGAGCAGTACTTC.

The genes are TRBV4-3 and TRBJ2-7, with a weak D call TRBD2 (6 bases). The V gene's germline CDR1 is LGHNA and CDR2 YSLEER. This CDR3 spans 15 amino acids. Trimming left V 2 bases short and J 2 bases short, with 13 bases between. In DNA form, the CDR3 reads TGCGCCAGCAGCCAAAGGGCCTGGGAGGCCTACGAGCAGTACTTC. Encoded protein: CASSQRAWEAYEQYF.

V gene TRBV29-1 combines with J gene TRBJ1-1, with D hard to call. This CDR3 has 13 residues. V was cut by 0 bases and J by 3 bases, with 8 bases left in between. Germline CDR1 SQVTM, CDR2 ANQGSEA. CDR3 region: CSVEDRRDTEAFF. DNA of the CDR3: TGCAGCGTTGAAGATAGGCGGGACACTGAAGCTTTCTTT.

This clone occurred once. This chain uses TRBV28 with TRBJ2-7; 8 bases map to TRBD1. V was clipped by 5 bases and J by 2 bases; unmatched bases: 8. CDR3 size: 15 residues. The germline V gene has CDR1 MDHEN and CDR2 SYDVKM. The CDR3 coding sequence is TGTGCCAGCAGTCCCTGGGGACAGGTAACCTACGAGCAGTACTTC. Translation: CASSPWGQVTYEQYF. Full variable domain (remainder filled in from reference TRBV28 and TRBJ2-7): DVKVTQSSRYLVKRTGEKVFLECVQDMDHENMFWYRQDPGLGLRLIYFSYDVKMKEKGDIPEGYSVSREKKERFSLILESASTNQTSMYLCASSPWGQVTYEQYFGPGTRLTVT.

The CDR3 spells CASSNGQGLNTEAFF. DNA of the CDR3: TGCGCCAGCAGCAACGGACAGGGACTGAACACTGAAGCTTTCTTT. This chain uses TRBV5-1 with TRBJ1-1; 8 nucleotides align to TRBD1. Per germline, CDR1 SGHRS and CDR2 YFSETQ. The CDR3 consists of 15 residues. The junction had 5 bases not matched to a gene; V was cut back by 4 bases and J by 0 bases.

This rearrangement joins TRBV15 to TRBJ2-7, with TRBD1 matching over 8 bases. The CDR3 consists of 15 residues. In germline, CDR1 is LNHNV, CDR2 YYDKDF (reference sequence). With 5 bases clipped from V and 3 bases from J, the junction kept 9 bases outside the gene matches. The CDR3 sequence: CATSATGTGFYEQYF. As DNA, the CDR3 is TGTGCCACCAGCGCTACCGGGACAGGCTTCTACGAGCAGTACTTC.

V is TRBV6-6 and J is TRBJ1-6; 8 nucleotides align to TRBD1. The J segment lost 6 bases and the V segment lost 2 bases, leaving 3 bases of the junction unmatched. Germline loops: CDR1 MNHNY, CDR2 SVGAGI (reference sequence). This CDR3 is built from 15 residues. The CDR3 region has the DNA TGTGCCAGCAGTTACAGGACAGGGACTAATTCACCCCTCCACTTT. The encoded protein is CASSYRTGTNSPLHF.

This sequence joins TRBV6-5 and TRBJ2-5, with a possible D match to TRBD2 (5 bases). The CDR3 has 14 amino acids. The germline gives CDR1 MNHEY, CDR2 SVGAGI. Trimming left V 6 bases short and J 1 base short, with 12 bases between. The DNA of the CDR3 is TGTGCCAGCAGCCCGATTGGGAGCCAAGAGACCCAGTACTTC. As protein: CASSPIGSQETQYF.

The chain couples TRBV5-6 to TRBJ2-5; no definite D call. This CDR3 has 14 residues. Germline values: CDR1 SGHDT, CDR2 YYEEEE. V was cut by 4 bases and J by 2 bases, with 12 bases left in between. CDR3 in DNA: TGTGCCAGCAGCCTTAAACCCACGCAAGAGACCCAGTACTTC. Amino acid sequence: CASSLKPTQETQYF.

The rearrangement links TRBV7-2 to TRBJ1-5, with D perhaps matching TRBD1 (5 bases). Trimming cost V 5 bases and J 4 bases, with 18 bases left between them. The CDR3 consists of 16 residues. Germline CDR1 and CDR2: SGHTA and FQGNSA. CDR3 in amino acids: CASSPTEGPLNQPQHF. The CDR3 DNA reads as TGTGCCAGCAGCCCCACTGAGGGGCCATTGAATCAGCCCCAGCATTTT.

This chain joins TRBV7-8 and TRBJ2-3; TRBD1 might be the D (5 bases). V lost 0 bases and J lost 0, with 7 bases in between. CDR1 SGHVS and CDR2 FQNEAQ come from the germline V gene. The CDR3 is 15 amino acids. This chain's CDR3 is CASSLADSSTDTQYF. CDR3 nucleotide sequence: TGTGCCAGCAGCTTAGCAGACAGTAGCACAGATACGCAGTATTTT.

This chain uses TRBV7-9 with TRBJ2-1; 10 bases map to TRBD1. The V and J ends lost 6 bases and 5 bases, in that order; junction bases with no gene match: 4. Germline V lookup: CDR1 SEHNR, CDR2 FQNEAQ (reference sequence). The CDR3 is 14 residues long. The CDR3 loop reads CASRPGTGDNEQFF. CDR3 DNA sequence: TGTGCCAGCAGGCCCGGGACAGGGGACAATGAGCAGTTCTTC.

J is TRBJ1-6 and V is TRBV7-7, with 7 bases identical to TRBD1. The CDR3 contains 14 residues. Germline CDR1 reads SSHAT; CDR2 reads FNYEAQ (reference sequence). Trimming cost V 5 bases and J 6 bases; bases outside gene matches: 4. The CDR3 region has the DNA TGTGCCAGCAGCGATCGACAGGGTAATTCACCCCTCCACTTT. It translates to CASSDRQGNSPLHF. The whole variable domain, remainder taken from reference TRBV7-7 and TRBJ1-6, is GAGVSQSPRYKVTKRGQDVTLRCDPISSHATLYWYQQALGQGPEFLTYFNYEAQPDKSGLPSDRFSAERPEGSISTLTIQRTEQRDSAMYRCASSDRQGNSPLHFGNGTRLTVT.

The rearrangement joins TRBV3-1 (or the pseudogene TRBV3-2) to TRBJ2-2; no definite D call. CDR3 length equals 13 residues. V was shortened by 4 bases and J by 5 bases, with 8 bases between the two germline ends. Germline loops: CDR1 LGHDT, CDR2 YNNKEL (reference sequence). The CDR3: CASSRTTTGELFF. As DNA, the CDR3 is TGTGCCAGCAGCCGGACGACAACCGGGGAGCTGTTTTTT.

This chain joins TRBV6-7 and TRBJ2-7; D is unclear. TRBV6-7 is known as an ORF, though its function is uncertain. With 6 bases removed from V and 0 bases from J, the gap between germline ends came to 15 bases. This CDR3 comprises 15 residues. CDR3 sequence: CASSTHITCSYEQYF. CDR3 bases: TGTGCCAGCAGCACGCACATAACCTGCTCCTACGAGCAGTACTTC.

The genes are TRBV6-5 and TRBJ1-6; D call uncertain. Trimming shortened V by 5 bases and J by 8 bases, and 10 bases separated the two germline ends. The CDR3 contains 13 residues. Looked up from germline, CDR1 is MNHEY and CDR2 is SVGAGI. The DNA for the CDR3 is TGTGCCAGCAGTCCTAGGACCGATTCACCCCTCCACTTT. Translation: CASSPRTDSPLHF.

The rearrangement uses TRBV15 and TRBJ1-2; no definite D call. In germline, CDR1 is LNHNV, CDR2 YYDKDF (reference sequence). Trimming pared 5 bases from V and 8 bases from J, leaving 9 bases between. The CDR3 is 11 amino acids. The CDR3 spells CATSARGGYTF. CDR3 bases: TGTGCCACCAGCGCCCGAGGAGGCTACACCTTC.

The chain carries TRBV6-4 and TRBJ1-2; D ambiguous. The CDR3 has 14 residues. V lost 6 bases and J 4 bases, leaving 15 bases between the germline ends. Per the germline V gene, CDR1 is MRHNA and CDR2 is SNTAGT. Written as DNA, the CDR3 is TGTGCCAGCAGAGAGGACGGGAGTACCTATGGCTACACCTTC. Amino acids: CASREDGSTYGYTF.

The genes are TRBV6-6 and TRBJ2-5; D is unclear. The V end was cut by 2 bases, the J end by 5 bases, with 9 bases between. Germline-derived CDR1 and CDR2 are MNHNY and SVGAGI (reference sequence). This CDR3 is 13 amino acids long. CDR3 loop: CASSYTALETQYF. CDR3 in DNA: TGTGCCAGCAGTTACACAGCGTTGGAGACCCAGTACTTC.